The clone carrying this TCR beta chain was recorded at least ten times. Its antigen is unknown. Axillary draining lymph nodes of breast cancer patients supplied the node samples. This entry is derived from a study of breast tumors, draining lymph nodes, adjacent tissues. Each CDR3 protein is one row after TCRdb ran MiXCR on the multiplex PCR reads. Among about 120,000 distinct CDR3 sequences, 15% to 20% were seen once, and the ten largest hold under 4.5%. Broader study findings: Compared with basal-like, luminal-like tumors shared significantly more repertoire with nontumor tissue. That most tumor T cells come from lymph nodes remained unproven. Tumor TCR diversity was below lymph nodes but above nontumor tissue.

CDR1 is MGHRA and CDR2 is YSYEKL in the germline V gene. Trimming pared 4 bases from V and 2 bases from J, leaving 11 bases between. This CDR3 region has 15 residues. The chain is built from TRBV4-1 and TRBJ1-4, with D unclear. The sequenced sample consisted of axillary lymph node tissue. This clonotype was obtained from a female donor with breast cancer. Some clones in this sample may be carry-over from other donors' samples. The CDR3 bases are TGCGCCAGCAGCCGGGAAGGGTCTACTAATGAAAAACTGTTTTTT. As protein: CASSREGSTNEKLFF.